This T cell receptor beta chain derives from a study of control samples from healthy donors and cancer patients. Produced via immunoSEQ multiplex PCR; TCRdb's table is partial and in-frame only. The sample yields about 160,000 clones, roughly 89% seen once. The CDR3 is 12 amino acids. Trimming cost V 5 bases and J 3 bases, with 5 bases left between them. Germline CDR1 and CDR2: SGHTA and FQGNSA. This sequence was found in a man aged 25 to 40 in good health. The V and J genes are TRBV7-2 and TRBJ1-3, with a weak D call TRBD1 (5 bases). Sequenced sample: blood. CDR3 sequence: CASSQGGNTIYF. CDR3 sequence (DNA): TGTGCCAGCAGCCAGGGTGGAAACACCATATATTTT.